This T cell receptor (beta chain) was obtained from a study of CD8+ T cells in alopecia areata. Noted treatment: oral pan-JAK inhibitor, 5-10 mg twice daily. CDR3 length: 12 residues. With 5 bases clipped from V and 1 base from J, the junction kept 1 base outside the gene matches. CDR1 and CDR2 (germline): GTSNPN, SVGIG (reference sequence). This clone is a singleton in its sample. The same CDR3 can be traced to other DNA sequences in this sample. TCR sequencing used cDNA made by reverse transcription of extracted RNA. Clones were read by immunoSEQ multiplex PCR, and TCRdb kept only the in-frame ones, dropping some. The sample carries about 200,000 clones, roughly 60% recorded once.

The chain couples TRBV30 to TRBJ1-2, with TRBD1 matching 7 bases. The source is a human donor with alopecia areata. The sequencing here drew on CD4+ T cells sorted from blood, taken at week 24, from a patient treated with tofacitinib. The DNA of the CDR3 is TGTGCCTGGGGGACAGATAACTATGGCTACACCTTC. Protein: CAWGTDNYGYTF.